Listed below are T cell receptor beta chains from one sample, sequenced in a study of blood T cell repertoires in COVID-19. Profiling relied on immunoSEQ multiplex PCR, and the TCRdb table lists in-frame clones only, not all of them. The top ten clones hold around 3% of a sample with 350,000 to 400,000 clones, roughly nine tenths of them seen once. The sequenced sample consisted of PBMCs or T cells enriched from blood (not recorded which). The source of these receptors is a young woman who had recovered from COVID-19. The CDR3 runs from the conserved cysteine through the conserved F or W. The D gene is left open where the match is weak. For some rows the clone size is stated as once, few or many, or as a class when expanded; others skip it.

clone size,J gene,V gene,D gene,CDR3 DNA,CDR3 protein
-,TRBJ2-7,TRBV2,TRBD2,TGTGCCAGCTCCGGGACTAGCGGGTACGAGCAGTACTTC,CASSGTSGYEQYF
-,TRBJ1-2,TRBV19,-,TGTGCCAGTAGTATATCTGGGCCCAACTATGGCTACACCTTC,CASSISGPNYGYTF
once,TRBJ1-1,TRBV7-9,-,TGTGCCAGCAGCAGGACACCAGTGAACACTGAAGCTTTCTTT,CASSRTPVNTEAFF
-,TRBJ2-6,TRBV2,-,TGTGCCAGCAGTGAAGTGGGCAGTTTATTCTCTGGGGCCAACGTCCTGACTTTC,CASSEVGSLFSGANVLTF
-,TRBJ2-7,TRBV15,TRBD1,TGTGCCACCAGCCCCACAGGGGGCCCTTACGAGCAGTACTTC,CATSPTGGPYEQYF
-,TRBJ1-4,TRBV19,-,TGTGCCAGTAGCCGGGAGAAGGGGAGGGATGAAAAACTGTTTTTT,CASSREKGRDEKLFF
few,TRBJ2-1,TRBV15,TRBD2,TGTGCCACCAGCATTCAGTCTAGCGGAATTGAGCAGTTCTTC,CATSIQSSGIEQFF
-,TRBJ2-5,TRBV6-1,TRBD2,TGTGCCAGCAGTGCCCAGACTAGCGGTGCCCGCAGGGGGGAGACCCAGTACTTC,CASSAQTSGARRGETQYF
-,TRBJ2-2,TRBV5-1,-,TGCGCCAGCAGCCCCGAGGGCCGCACCGGGGAGCTGTTTTTT,CASSPEGRTGELFF
-,TRBJ1-1,TRBV5-8,-,TGTGCCAGCAGCACAGGTTACCTTAACACTGAAGCTTTCTTT,CASSTGYLNTEAFF
-,TRBJ1-2,TRBV19,-,TGTGCCAGTAAAAGAGGGAACTATGGCTACACCTTC,CASKRGNYGYTF
-,TRBJ2-1,TRBV7-9,TRBD1,TGTGCCAGCAGCCCTTCAGGGGGACCCCGCAATGAGCAGTTCTTC,CASSPSGGPRNEQFF
-,TRBJ1-1,TRBV19,-,TGTGCCAGTGCTACAGGGAACACTGAAGCTTTCTTT,CASATGNTEAFF
-,TRBJ1-3,TRBV5-8,-,TGTGCCAGCAGCTTTTACCAATCGCGGGGAAACACCATATATTTT,CASSFYQSRGNTIYF